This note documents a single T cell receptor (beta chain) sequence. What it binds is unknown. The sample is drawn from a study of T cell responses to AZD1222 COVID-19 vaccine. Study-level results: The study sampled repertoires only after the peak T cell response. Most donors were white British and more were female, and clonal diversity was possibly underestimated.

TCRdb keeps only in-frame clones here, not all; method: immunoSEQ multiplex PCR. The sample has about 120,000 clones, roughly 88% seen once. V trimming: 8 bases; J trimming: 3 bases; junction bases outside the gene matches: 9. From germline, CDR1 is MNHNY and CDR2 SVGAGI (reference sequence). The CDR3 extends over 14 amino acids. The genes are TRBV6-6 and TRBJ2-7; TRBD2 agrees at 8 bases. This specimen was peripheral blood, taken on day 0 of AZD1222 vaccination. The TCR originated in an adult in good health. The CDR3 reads CASSNPGGLYEQYF. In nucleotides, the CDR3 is TGTGCCAGCTCCAACCCGGGAGGGCTCTACGAGCAGTACTTC.